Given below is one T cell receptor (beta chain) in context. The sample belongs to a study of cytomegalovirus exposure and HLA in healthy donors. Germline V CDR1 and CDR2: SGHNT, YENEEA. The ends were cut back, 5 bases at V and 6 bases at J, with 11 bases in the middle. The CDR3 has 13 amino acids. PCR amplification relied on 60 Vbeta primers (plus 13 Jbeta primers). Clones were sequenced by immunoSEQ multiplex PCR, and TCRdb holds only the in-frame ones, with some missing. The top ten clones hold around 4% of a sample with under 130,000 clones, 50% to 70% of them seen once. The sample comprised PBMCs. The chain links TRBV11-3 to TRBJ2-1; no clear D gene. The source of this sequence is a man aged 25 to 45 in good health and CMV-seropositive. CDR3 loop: CASSPELSNEQFF. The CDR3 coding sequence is TGTGCCAGCAGCCCCGAGTTGAGCAATGAGCAGTTCTTC.